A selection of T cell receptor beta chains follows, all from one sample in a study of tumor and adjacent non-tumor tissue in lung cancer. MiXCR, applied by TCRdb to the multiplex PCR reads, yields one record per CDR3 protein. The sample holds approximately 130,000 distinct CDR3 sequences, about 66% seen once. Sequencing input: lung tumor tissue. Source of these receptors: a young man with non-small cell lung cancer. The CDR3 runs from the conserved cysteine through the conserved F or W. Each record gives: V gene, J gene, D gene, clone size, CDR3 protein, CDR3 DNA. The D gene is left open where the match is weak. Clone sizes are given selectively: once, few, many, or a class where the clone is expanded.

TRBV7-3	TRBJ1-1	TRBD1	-	CASSREGQGDAEAFF	TGTGCCAGCAGCCGCGAGGGACAGGGTGACGCTGAAGCTTTCTTT
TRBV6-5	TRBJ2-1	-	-	CASTAQGRDEQLF	TGTGCCAGCACTGCACAGGGAAGGGATGAGCAGTTATTC
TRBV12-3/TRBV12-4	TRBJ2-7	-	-	CASSLGAGSLEQYF	TGTGCCAGCAGTTTAGGGGCAGGGAGTCTCGAGCAGTATTTC
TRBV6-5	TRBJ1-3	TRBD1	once	CVSSYSGGNTIYF	TGTGTCAGCAGTTACTCAGGGGGAAACACAATATATTTT
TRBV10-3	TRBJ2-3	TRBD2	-	CAISDSGRASTDTQYF	TGTGCCATCAGTGATAGCGGGAGGGCTAGCACAGATACGCAGTATTTT
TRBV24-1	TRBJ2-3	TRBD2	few	CATSDIGSGGCTDTQYF	TGTGCCACCAGTGACATAGGTAGCGGGGGATGCACAGATACGCAGTATTTT
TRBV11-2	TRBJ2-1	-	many	CASSSLTSYNEQFF	TGTGCCAGCAGCTCCCTGACTAGCTACAATGAGCAGTTCTTC
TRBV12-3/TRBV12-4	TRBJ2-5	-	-	CASSHSGGPETQYF	TGTGCCAGCAGTCACTCTGGGGGGCCCGAGACCCAGTACTTC
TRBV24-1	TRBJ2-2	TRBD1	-	CATSATGTGSTNTGELFF	TGTGCCACCAGTGCCACCGGGACAGGGAGCACGAACACCGGGGAGTTGTTTTTT
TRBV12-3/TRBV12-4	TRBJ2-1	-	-	CTSRPAVRGDEQFF	TGTACCAGCAGGCCGGCTGTGCGAGGCGATGAGCAGTTCTTC
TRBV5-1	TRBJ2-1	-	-	CASSLVRGALNEQFF	TGCGCCAGCAGCTTGGTTAGGGGCGCCTTGAATGAGCAGTTCTTC
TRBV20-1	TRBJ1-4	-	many	CSAQWGQVWGGNEKLFF	TGCAGTGCTCAGTGGGGCCAGGTGTGGGGAGGGAATGAAAAACTGTTTTTT
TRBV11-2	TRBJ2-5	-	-	CASSQVFAVKETQYF	TGTGCCAGTAGCCAAGTCTTCGCGGTAAAAGAGACCCAGTACTTC
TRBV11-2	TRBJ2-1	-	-	CASSSGQTTGANEQFF	TGTGCCAGCAGCTCAGGGCAGACAACTGGGGCCAATGAGCAATTCTTC
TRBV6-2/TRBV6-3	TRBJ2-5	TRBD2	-	CASWGGLADPVGETQYF	TGTGCCAGCTGGGGGGGACTAGCGGATCCAGTCGGAGAGACCCAGTACTTC
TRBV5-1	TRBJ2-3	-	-	CASSFSGMNIFSTDTQYF	TGCGCCAGCAGCTTCTCTGGAATGAACATTTTTAGCACAGATACGCAGTATTTT
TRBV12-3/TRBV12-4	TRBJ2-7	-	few	CAGTLTHEQYF	TGTGCCGGCACTTTAACCCACGAGCAGTACTTC
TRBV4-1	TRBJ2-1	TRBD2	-	CASSQGASGNSYNEQFF	TGCGCCAGCAGTCAAGGGGCTAGCGGGAACTCCTACAATGAGCAGTTCTTC
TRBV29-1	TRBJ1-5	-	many	CSVAGSSYQPQHF	TGCAGCGTTGCAGGCAGCAGTTATCAGCCCCAGCATTTT
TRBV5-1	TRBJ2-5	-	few	CANSLAMRDPRYF	TGCGCCAACAGCTTGGCCATGCGGGATCCGCGGTACTTC
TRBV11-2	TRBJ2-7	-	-	CARSLAAGSYEQYF	TGCGCCAGGAGCTTAGCGGCGGGATCCTACGAGCAGTACTTC
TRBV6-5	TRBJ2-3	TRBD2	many	CASSKGLGPTDTQYF	TGTGCCAGCAGTAAGGGACTAGGCCCCACAGATACGCAGTATTTT
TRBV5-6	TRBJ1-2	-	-	CASSRFEVVNYGYTF	TGTGCCAGCAGCCGATTCGAGGTAGTTAACTATGGCTACACCTTC
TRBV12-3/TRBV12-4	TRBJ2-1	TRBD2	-	CASSRGTSGRVSYNDQFF	TGTGCCAGCAGCCGCGGGACTAGCGGGAGGGTCTCCTACAATGACCAGTTCTTC
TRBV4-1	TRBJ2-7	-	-	CANSRDEIGGTYEQYF	TGCGCCAACAGCCGAGACGAGATCGGCGGAACCTACGAGCAGTACTTC
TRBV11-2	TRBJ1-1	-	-	CANNRGAGEGNTEAFF	TGTGCCAACAACCGGGGGGCAGGGGAAGGGAACACTGAAGCTTTCTTT
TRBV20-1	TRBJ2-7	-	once	CSVRQVVYEQYF	TGCAGTGTCCGACAGGTTGTCTACGAGCAGTACTTC
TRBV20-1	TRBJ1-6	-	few	CSVKPGQYNSPLHF	TGCAGTGTTAAACCCGGACAGTATAATTCACCCCTCCACTTT
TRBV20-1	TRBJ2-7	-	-	CSGMRDGQYF	TGCAGTGGGATGAGGGACGGGCAGTACTTC
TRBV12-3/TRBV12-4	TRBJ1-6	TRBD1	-	CASSPGAAGGLNSPLKF	TGTGCCAGCAGTCCGGGGGCGGCAGGGGGCCTGAATTCACCCCTCAAATTT
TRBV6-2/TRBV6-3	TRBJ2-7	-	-	CASLPNGGLCEQYF	TGTGCTAGTCTTCCTAACGGGGGCCTCTGCGAGCAGTACTTC